A single sample is the source of the 21 T cell receptor beta chains below, sequenced in a study of blood T cell repertoires in COVID-19. The table came from immunoSEQ multiplex PCR; TCRdb's copy has only in-frame clones and leaves some out. The sample has 110,000 or so clones, about three quarters seen once; the top ten hold approximately 4.3%. The source material was peripheral blood. Every receptor here comes from a human donor in a cohort sampled during active or convalescent COVID-19.

The chain couples TRBV6-6 to TRBJ2-7, with 8 positions matching TRBD1. The CDR3 sequence is 15 residues long. Per germline, CDR1 MNHNY and CDR2 SVGAGI (reference sequence). V lost 2 bases to trimming and J lost 3 bases; unmatched junction nucleotides: 6. The CDR3 loop is CASSYPSTGGYEQYF. In DNA form, the CDR3 reads TGTGCCAGCAGTTACCCTTCAACAGGGGGCTACGAGCAGTACTTC.

The chain is built from TRBV24-1 and TRBJ2-2; D unresolved. The CDR3 extends over 14 amino acids. Trimming cost V 5 bases and J 1 base, with 7 bases left between them. Germline assignment: CDR1 KGHDR and CDR2 SFDVKD. The CDR3 nucleotides read TGTGCCACCAGTGGGGCTATGAACACCGGGGAGCTGTTTTTT. It encodes CATSGAMNTGELFF.

This clone was detected a few times. V and J are TRBV7-2 and TRBJ2-1, with a tentative D call TRBD2 (7 bases). The CDR3 totals 16 residues. V was trimmed by 7 bases and J by 7 bases, leaving 23 bases between them. CDR1 SGHTA and CDR2 FQGNSA come from the germline V gene. CDR3 amino acids: CASTPDSGGRRNEQFF. The CDR3 DNA is TGTGCCAGCACCCCGGACTCGGGGGGCCGGAGGAATGAGCAGTTCTTC.

Remarks on this clone: Compared with germline, one end of the junction differs, possibly owing to a read error. This rearrangement joins TRBV10-3 to TRBJ2-7, with TRBD2 matching over 7 bases. The germline CDR1 and CDR2 sequences are ENHRY and SYGVKD. The CDR3 is 14 amino acids. CDR3 loop: CATSLAESSYEQYF. In nucleotides, the CDR3 is TGTGCCACCAGTCTAGCGGAAAGCTCCTACGAGCAGTACTTC.

The chain joins TRBV10-3 to TRBJ2-7, with 9 bases lining up with TRBD1. Germline loops: CDR1 ENHRY, CDR2 SYGVKD. CDR3 length: 12 amino acids. V dropped 8 bases and J dropped 3; count of bases not matched to a gene: 2. CDR3 sequence reads: CAIGTGNYEQYF. Here the CDR3 DNA reads TGTGCCATCGGGACAGGGAACTACGAGCAGTACTTC.

This clone was seen just once. This sequence joins TRBV11-2 and TRBJ2-1, with 10 bases lining up with TRBD1. J gave up 4 bases and V 4 bases, and 1 base lay outside the gene matches. Germline CDR1 reads SGHAT; CDR2 reads FQNNGV. CDR3 length: 14 amino acids. The CDR3 DNA reads as TGTGCCAGCAGCTCGGACAGGGGGTACAATGAGCAGTTCTTC. Protein: CASSSDRGYNEQFF.

This clone was found once. The rearrangement joins TRBV3-1 (or the pseudogene TRBV3-2) to TRBJ1-1, with 8 bases matching TRBD1. The CDR3 has 14 residues. Germline V lookup: CDR1 LGHDT, CDR2 YNNKEL (reference sequence). Trimming removed 5 bases from V and 7 bases from J; junction bases left unmatched: 9. The CDR3 is CASSSSGGNFEAFF. For the CDR3, the DNA is TGTGCCAGCAGCTCCTCAGGGGGCAATTTTGAAGCTTTCTTT.

The chain couples TRBV27 to TRBJ2-7; D is possibly TRBD2 (5 bases). CDR3 length equals 16 residues. Per the germline V gene, CDR1 is MNHEY and CDR2 is SMNVEV (reference sequence). Trimming removed 5 bases from V and 3 bases from J, with 20 bases in between. The CDR3 loop reads CASSPRRRDPSYEQYF. DNA for the CDR3: TGTGCCAGCAGTCCCCGAAGACGGGATCCGAGCTACGAGCAGTACTTC.

This clone was counted between two and nine times. V is TRBV18 and J is TRBJ1-2; D remains unclear. V was clipped by 6 bases and J by 6 bases, with 8 bases between them. This CDR3 is 11 amino acids long. CDR1 KGHSH and CDR2 LQKENI come from the germline V gene. CDR3 DNA: TGTGCCAGCTCTCCTATGGATGGCTACACCTTC. Translating it yields CASSPMDGYTF.

J is TRBJ2-7 and V is TRBV7-9, with TRBD2 identical over 13 bases. Trimming took 10 bases from V and 6 from J; bases not matched to a gene: 6. The germline V gene has CDR1 SEHNR and CDR2 FQNEAQ (reference sequence). The CDR3 is 13 residues long. CDR3 region: CATRLAGGGEQYF. In DNA form, the CDR3 reads TGTGCCACCCGACTAGCGGGAGGTGGCGAGCAGTACTTC. The whole variable domain, remainder taken from reference TRBV7-9 and TRBJ2-7, is DTGVSQNPRHKITKRGQNVTFRCDPISEHNRLYWYRQTLGQGPEFLTYFQNEAQLEKSRLLSDRFSAERPKGSFSTLEIQRTEQGDSAMYLCATRLAGGGEQYFGPGTRLTVT.

The chain links TRBV12-3 or TRBV12-4 to TRBJ1-1; D is unclear. The CDR3 extends over 13 amino acids. Trimming left V 8 bases short and J 4 bases short, with 14 bases between. The CDR3 bases are TGTGCCAGCTGGTTATGGGAGGGCACTGAAGCTTTCTTT. As protein: CASWLWEGTEAFF.

This chain joins TRBV14 and TRBJ2-1; 13 nucleotides align to TRBD2. After removal of 1 base from V and 7 bases from J, the junction contained 7 bases not matched to a gene. This CDR3 comprises 17 residues. CDR1 is SGHDN and CDR2 is FVKESK in the germline V gene. The CDR3 DNA sequence: TGTGCCAGCAGCCAAGTCGGGGGGACTAGCGGGAATAATGAGCAGTTCTTC. Protein sequence: CASSQVGGTSGNNEQFF.

The V gene is TRBV10-1, the J gene TRBJ1-3; 9 nucleotides line up with TRBD1. The CDR3 is 19 amino acids. CDR1 WNHNN and CDR2 SYGVQD come from the germline V gene (reference sequence). The ends lost 0 bases at V and 0 bases at J; junction bases unmatched: 9. DNA for the CDR3: TGCGCCAGCAGTGAGTCGACTTTCGGACAGGGGTACTCTGGAAACACCATATATTTT. Amino acid sequence: CASSESTFGQGYSGNTIYF.

This chain connects TRBV7-3 to TRBJ2-2; a possible D gene is TRBD1 (5 bases). Trimming took off 2 bases at V and 4 bases at J, with 11 bases between the two ends. This CDR3 region has 15 residues. Per the germline V gene, CDR1 is SGHTA and CDR2 is FQGTGA. In nucleotides, the CDR3 is TGTGCCAGCAGCTTAGGTCAGGGTTCCACCGGGGAGCTGTTTTTT. Its protein product is CASSLGQGSTGELFF.

The chain employs TRBV7-2 and TRBJ1-1; possible D gene TRBD1, 5 bases. Trimming stripped 5 bases from V and 1 base from J, with 11 bases between. Germline-derived CDR1 and CDR2 are SGHTA and FQGNSA. The CDR3 runs 14 residues. The CDR3 DNA sequence: TGTGCCAGCAGCCTTGGGACTGGGAACACTGAAGCTTTCTTT. The encoded protein is CASSLGTGNTEAFF.

The J gene is TRBJ1-5, the V gene TRBV6-2 or TRBV6-3; D is possibly TRBD1 (5 bases). This CDR3 region has 18 residues. Trimming removed 5 bases at V and 2 bases at J, with 22 bases between. The germline gives CDR1 MNHEY, CDR2 SVGEGT. This CDR3 reads CASSRITGGHSGNQPQHF. The CDR3 region has the DNA TGTGCCAGCAGTAGGATCACCGGCGGACACTCCGGCAATCAGCCCCAGCATTTT.

This rearrangement joins TRBV4-1 to TRBJ2-3; D gene uncertain. Germline V lookup: CDR1 MGHRA, CDR2 YSYEKL. Trimming shortened V by 3 bases and J by 9 bases, and 13 bases separated the two germline ends. The CDR3 covers 13 residues. CDR3 nucleotide sequence: TGCGCCAGCAGCCAGGCACCGATTTACACGCAGTATTTT. This encodes CASSQAPIYTQYF.

The J gene is TRBJ1-4, the V gene TRBV3-1 (or the pseudogene TRBV3-2); 8 bases align to TRBD1. Germline V gene data show CDR1 as LGHDT and CDR2 as YNNKEL (reference sequence). CDR3 length: 14 residues. The V gene end was trimmed by 4 bases and the J gene end by 8 bases; junction bases not matched to a gene: 6. The CDR3 protein is CASSPTGGLEKLFF. The CDR3 DNA reads TGTGCCAGCAGCCCAACAGGGGGATTAGAAAAACTGTTTTTT.

There are a few counts of this clone. This chain uses TRBV9 with TRBJ1-2; no definite D call. Germline lookup yields CDR1 SGDLS and CDR2 YYNGEE. The CDR3 covers 14 residues. V lost 3 bases to trimming and J lost 7 bases, with 16 bases between them. The CDR3 coding sequence is TGTGCCAGCAGCGCGCCGGGCCACGGAGGTGGCTACACCTTC. Its translation is CASSAPGHGGGYTF. The full variable domain, in which reference TRBV9 and TRBJ1-2 provide the parts outside the CDR3, is DSGVTQTPKHLITATGQRVTLRCSPRSGDLSVYWYQQSLDQGLQFLIQYYNGEERAKGNILERFSAQQFPDLHSELNLSSLELGDSALYFCASSAPGHGGGYTFGSGTRLTVV.

Notes on this clone: One end of the junction does not line up with germline, which may come from a read error. This chain links TRBV5-1 with TRBJ1-1, with no clear D. The length of the CDR3 is 14 residues. The germline CDR1 and CDR2 sequences are SGHRS and YFSETQ. The CDR3 protein is CASSLAFGNSEAFF. The CDR3 coding sequence is TGCGCCAGCAGCTTGGCCTTCGGGAACTCTGAAGCTTTCTTT.

This clone was seen more than once but under ten times. The chain uses TRBV28 and TRBJ1-5; D gene ambiguous. The CDR3 totals 12 residues. V lost 4 bases, J lost 9 bases, and 10 bases lay in between. Germline loops: CDR1 MDHEN, CDR2 SYDVKM. The CDR3 nucleotides are TGTGCCAGCAGTTCGAGAGGCAGGCCCCAGCATTTT. Translating gives CASSSRGRPQHF.